Here is one T cell receptor (beta chain) with its context. This sample is drawn from a study of blood T cell repertoires in COVID-19. Study-wide context: Samples came from the United States, Italy and Spain, spanning acute and convalescent COVID-19. In each case, the material was cDNA or gDNA derived from T cells, B-cell-depleted T cells, or PBMCs.

V lost 6 bases, J lost 9 bases, and 11 bases stayed unmatched. Germline V gene lookup returns CDR1 SGHAT and CDR2 FQNNGV. The CDR3 has 13 amino acids. As processed by the authors: Estimates of nucleated cell counts were drawn from the amplification of reference gene primers. Libraries were prepared by immunoSEQ multiplex PCR; TCRdb keeps only in-frame clonotypes and omits some of them. The V and J calls and clone size were taken over from that table, and D and trimming were inferred from the DNA. The sample contains some 80,000 clones, 85% to 90% of which appear only once. The rearrangement joins TRBV11-2 to TRBJ2-7, with 7 nucleotides matching TRBD1. The sequence was collected from a human donor in a cohort sampled during active COVID-19. Sequencing was done on a sample of peripheral blood. In nucleotides, the CDR3 is TGTGCCAGCAGACAGGGGCGGTCAATCAGGCAGTACTTC. This codes for CASRQGRSIRQYF.